The rows below give T cell receptor beta chains drawn from one sample of a study of T-cell memory formation after mild COVID-19. One entry per CDR3 protein results from TCRdb running MiXCR on the 5' RACE reads. Of some 270,000 distinct CDR3 sequences listed, less than 20% were seen once; the top ten hold 2.1%. The sequenced sample was PBMCs or a T cell subset sorted from them (not recorded which). These receptors originate from an adult woman who had mild COVID-19 (a few samples of this study predate the infection). Cell type and time point are not known. Each CDR3 is given with its conserved first and last residue. Each record gives: clone size, V gene, D gene, J gene, CDR3 protein, CDR3 DNA. The D gene is left open where the match is weak. Clone size, where shown, is once, few, many, or a class for clones that have expanded.

clone size: -; V gene: TRBV18; D gene: TRBD1; J gene: TRBJ1-1; CDR3 protein: CASSPQGARAEAFF; CDR3 DNA: TGTGCCAGCTCACCCCAGGGGGCACGCGCTGAAGCTTTCTTT
clone size: -; V gene: TRBV4-3; D gene: TRBD1; J gene: TRBJ1-6; CDR3 protein: CASSQEDRGRTNSPLHF; CDR3 DNA: TGCGCCAGCAGCCAGGAAGACAGGGGGCGTACGAATTCACCCCTCCACTTT
clone size: few; V gene: TRBV5-6; D gene: -; J gene: TRBJ2-2; CDR3 protein: CASSLGEKVTGELFF; CDR3 DNA: TGTGCCAGCAGCTTGGGGGAAAAGGTCACCGGGGAGCTGTTTTTT
clone size: -; V gene: TRBV20-1; D gene: TRBD2; J gene: TRBJ2-1; CDR3 protein: CSARRSGGYNEQFF; CDR3 DNA: TGCAGTGCTAGGCGCAGCGGGGGGTACAATGAGCAGTTCTTC
clone size: few; V gene: TRBV5-1; D gene: -; J gene: TRBJ1-1; CDR3 protein: CASSLARDSPGTEAFF; CDR3 DNA: TGCGCCAGCAGCTTAGCCCGGGACTCTCCGGGCACTGAAGCTTTCTTT
clone size: -; V gene: TRBV6-1; D gene: TRBD2; J gene: TRBJ2-2; CDR3 protein: CASSPLGGIVRELFF; CDR3 DNA: TGTGCCAGCAGTCCCTTGGGGGGGATTGTCCGGGAGCTGTTTTTT
clone size: few; V gene: TRBV15; D gene: TRBD2; J gene: TRBJ2-1; CDR3 protein: CATSRVPTAGEGEQFF; CDR3 DNA: TGTGCCACCAGCAGAGTGCCTACCGCGGGAGAGGGTGAGCAGTTCTTC
clone size: -; V gene: TRBV12-3/TRBV12-4; D gene: TRBD1; J gene: TRBJ1-1; CDR3 protein: CASSGSGGIRAFF; CDR3 DNA: TGTGCCAGCAGTGGTTCAGGGGGAATAAGAGCTTTCTTT
clone size: few; V gene: TRBV9; D gene: -; J gene: TRBJ1-3; CDR3 protein: CASSLAPENTIYF; CDR3 DNA: TGTGCCAGCAGCTTGGCCCCGGAAAACACCATATATTTT
clone size: few; V gene: TRBV5-1; D gene: TRBD1; J gene: TRBJ1-1; CDR3 protein: CASSERQGGTEAFF; CDR3 DNA: TGCGCCAGCAGCGAACGACAGGGCGGCACTGAAGCTTTCTTT
clone size: few; V gene: TRBV5-1; D gene: -; J gene: TRBJ1-1; CDR3 protein: CASSQMTGTEAFF; CDR3 DNA: TGCGCCAGCAGCCAAATGACTGGGACTGAAGCTTTCTTT
clone size: few; V gene: TRBV12-3/TRBV12-4; D gene: TRBD2; J gene: TRBJ2-7; CDR3 protein: CASAKGGRASEQYF; CDR3 DNA: TGTGCCAGCGCGAAGGGTGGGAGGGCGAGCGAGCAGTACTTC
clone size: -; V gene: TRBV11-2; D gene: -; J gene: TRBJ2-3; CDR3 protein: CASRASTVSTDTQYF; CDR3 DNA: TGTGCCAGCAGGGCCTCGACTGTTAGCACAGATACGCAGTATTTT
clone size: few; V gene: TRBV12-3/TRBV12-4; D gene: -; J gene: TRBJ1-2; CDR3 protein: CASSQMVGQGMSYTF; CDR3 DNA: TGTGCCAGCAGCCAAATGGTGGGGCAGGGGATGAGCTACACCTTC
clone size: -; V gene: TRBV12-3/TRBV12-4; D gene: -; J gene: TRBJ2-2; CDR3 protein: CASSLPTRGRELFF; CDR3 DNA: TGTGCCAGCAGTTTACCCACTAGGGGTAGGGAGCTGTTTTTT
clone size: -; V gene: TRBV29-1; D gene: TRBD2; J gene: TRBJ2-1; CDR3 protein: CSARRASGGNEQFF; CDR3 DNA: TGCAGCGCTAGGCGGGCTAGCGGTGGCAATGAGCAGTTCTTC
clone size: few; V gene: TRBV10-3; D gene: -; J gene: TRBJ2-1; CDR3 protein: CAISLLAHSSYNEQFF; CDR3 DNA: TGTGCCATCAGTTTACTAGCCCACAGCTCCTACAATGAGCAGTTCTTC
clone size: -; V gene: TRBV5-1; D gene: -; J gene: TRBJ2-1; CDR3 protein: CASSLSWEQFF; CDR3 DNA: TGCGCCAGCAGCTTGAGCTGGGAGCAGTTCTTC
clone size: -; V gene: TRBV20-1; D gene: -; J gene: TRBJ1-1; CDR3 protein: CSARDEGGLSTFF; CDR3 DNA: TGCAGTGCTAGAGATGAAGGAGGGTTGTCGACTTTCTTT
clone size: many; V gene: TRBV4-3; D gene: -; J gene: TRBJ1-1; CDR3 protein: CASSQEATGVGTEAFF; CDR3 DNA: TGCGCCAGCAGCCAAGAGGCCACGGGGGTAGGGACTGAAGCTTTCTTT